The 16 T cell receptor beta chains presented below share a single source sample, sequenced in a study of OX40 agonist ivuxolimab in advanced cancers. Sequenced by immunoSEQ multiplex PCR; TCRdb stores in-frame clones only, minus some. The sample holds approximately 69,000 clones, approximately 91% seen once. The sample here was CD4+ or CD8+ T cells sorted from blood, taken in a trial of the OX40 agonist ivuxolimab. These receptors were taken from an adult with an advanced solid tumor such as melanoma, head and neck, liver or kidney cancer.

This clone was picked up one time. The J gene is TRBJ2-7, the V gene TRBV11-2; the D gene is possibly TRBD1 (6 bases). Germline V lookup: CDR1 SGHAT, CDR2 FQNNGV. The CDR3 consists of 13 residues. V lost 3 bases to trimming and J lost 4 bases, with 10 bases between them. Written as DNA, the CDR3 is TGTGCCAGCAGCTTGTCCCAGGGGTACGAGCAGTACTTC. Its protein is CASSLSQGYEQYF.

V is TRBV11-2 and J is TRBJ2-7; D may match TRBD1 or TRBD2 (6 bases each). This CDR3 region has 15 residues. Deletions cut 5 bases from V and 2 bases from J, with 16 bases between. In germline, CDR1 is SGHAT, CDR2 FQNNGV. The CDR3 spells CASSRMAGQTYEQYF. The CDR3 bases are TGTGCCAGCAGCCGAATGGCGGGACAAACCTACGAGCAGTACTTC. The full variable domain, with the rest looked up from reference TRBV11-2 and TRBJ2-7, is EAGVAQSPRYKIIEKRQSVAFWCNPISGHATLYWYQQILGQGPKLLIQFQNNGVVDDSQLPKDRFSAERLKGVDSTLKIQPAKLEDSAVYLCASSRMAGQTYEQYFGPGTRLTVT.

V gene TRBV29-1 combines with J gene TRBJ1-2; D is perhaps TRBD1 (6 bases). Germline V CDR1 and CDR2: SQVTM, ANQGSEA. CDR3 length: 15 residues. V was shortened by 1 base and J by 5 bases, with 17 bases between the two germline ends. CDR3 region: CSVEVSAGVSYGYTF. CDR3 nucleotide sequence: TGCAGCGTTGAAGTATCGGCAGGGGTTTCTTATGGCTACACCTTC.

The V gene is TRBV29-1, the J gene TRBJ2-1; 7 bases align to TRBD2. V was pared by 4 bases and J by 6 bases, with 15 bases of the junction left unmatched. CDR3 size: 16 residues. Germline V lookup: CDR1 SQVTM, CDR2 ANQGSEA. Here the CDR3 DNA reads TGCAGCGTTGCCCCCCCCTGGGGCGGGAGTCCCAATGAGCAGTTCTTC. This codes for CSVAPPWGGSPNEQFF.

This clone was seen a single time. CDR3 sequence (DNA): TGTGCCAGCAGTGAAGGGGGACTAGCTGCCTACGAGCAGTACTTC. Amino acid sequence: CASSEGGLAAYEQYF. The gene calls are TRBV6-1 and TRBJ2-7, with 9 bases fitting TRBD2. This CDR3 has 15 residues. V lost 1 base, J lost 2 bases, and 3 bases stayed unmatched. CDR1 is MNHNS, CDR2 SASEGT, per germline.

This sequence joins TRBV6-5 and TRBJ2-3; 7 bases line up with TRBD1. Looked up from germline, CDR1 is MNHEY and CDR2 is SVGAGI. V was pared by 6 bases and J by 3 bases, with 9 bases of the junction left unmatched. The CDR3 sequence is 15 residues long. The CDR3 DNA reads TGTGCCAGCAGAAACCCAGGGGGTGGGACAGATACGCAGTATTTT. It yields the protein CASRNPGGGTDTQYF.

The chain is built from TRBV27 and TRBJ2-1; unclear D gene. V lost 6 bases, J lost 4 bases, and 7 bases lay in between. Germline V gives CDR1 MNHEY, CDR2 SMNVEV (reference sequence). This CDR3 has 12 amino acids. The CDR3, as DNA: TGTGCCAGCAGAGGCGCATACAATGAGCAGTTCTTC. It translates to CASRGAYNEQFF.

This rearrangement joins TRBV28 to TRBJ2-1; 10 bases match TRBD1. The V gene end was trimmed by 5 bases and the J gene end by 2 bases; junction bases not matched to a gene: 6. CDR3 length: 16 amino acids. Germline-derived CDR1 and CDR2 are MDHEN and SYDVKM. The CDR3 sequence is CASSPTGTGAYNEQFF. CDR3 coding DNA: TGTGCCAGCAGTCCAACCGGGACAGGGGCCTACAATGAGCAGTTCTTC.

Only one count was recorded for this clone. This chain links TRBV27 with TRBJ2-1; TRBD2 is a possible D gene (6 bases). Trimming took 4 bases from V and 6 from J, leaving 25 bases between them. The CDR3 is made up of 18 amino acids. Germline CDR1 is MNHEY and CDR2 is SMNVEV (reference sequence). This chain's CDR3 is CASSSSQGLALVSNEQFF. CDR3 sequence (DNA): TGTGCCAGCAGTTCCTCCCAAGGTCTAGCGCTTGTCAGCAATGAGCAGTTCTTC.

This clone was observed once. The chain combines TRBV28 with TRBJ1-5, with D perhaps TRBD1 (6 bases). This CDR3 comprises 17 residues. CDR1 MDHEN and CDR2 SYDVKM come from the germline V gene. V was clipped by 2 bases and J by 1 base, with 15 bases between them. CDR3 sequence: CASSLGGRGASNQPQHF. Written as DNA, the CDR3 is TGTGCCAGCAGTTTAGGGGGCAGGGGTGCCAGCAATCAGCCCCAGCATTTT.

The chain couples TRBV5-1 to TRBJ1-4; 7 bases agree with TRBD1. The germline V gene encodes CDR1 SGHRS and CDR2 YFSETQ. The CDR3 runs 15 residues. Trimming at V came to 4 bases and at J to 8 bases, leaving 11 bases not matched to a gene. In DNA form, the CDR3 reads TGCGCCAGCAGCGATGAGCGAGGGGGCGTCGAAAAACTGTTTTTT. Amino acid sequence: CASSDERGGVEKLFF.

The rearrangement links TRBV7-9 to TRBJ2-7; 7 bases align to TRBD2. CDR1 and CDR2 (germline): SEHNR, FQNEAQ (reference sequence). CDR3 size: 15 residues. Trimming at V came to 7 bases and at J to 4 bases, leaving 13 bases not matched to a gene. CDR3 nucleotides: TGTGCCAGCACCACCCCCGTGGCGGGGGAATACGAGCAGTACTTC. It encodes CASTTPVAGEYEQYF. The variable domain in full, with the rest retrieved from reference TRBV7-9 and TRBJ2-7, is DTGVSQNPRHKITKRGQNVTFRCDPISEHNRLYWYRQTLGQGPEFLTYFQNEAQLEKSRLLSDRFSAERPKGSFSTLEIQRTEQGDSAMYLCASTTPVAGEYEQYFGPGTRLTVT.

This chain connects TRBV7-8 to TRBJ2-2, with 7 bases aligning to TRBD1. V lost 5 bases and J lost 1; bases outside the gene matches: 7. Germline V lookup: CDR1 SGHVS, CDR2 FQNEAQ. The CDR3 loop spans 16 amino acids. For the CDR3, the DNA is TGTGCCAGCAGCCCCGTGGGACAGATGAACACCGGGGAGCTGTTTTTT. Translation: CASSPVGQMNTGELFF.

This clone was seen more than once but under ten times. The chain links TRBV7-3 to TRBJ2-1; D is unresolved. There are 15 residues in the CDR3. Trimming cost V 2 bases and J 0 bases, with 8 bases left between them. Per the germline V gene, CDR1 is SGHTA and CDR2 is FQGTGA. The CDR3 DNA is TGTGCCAGCAGCTTACAGCCTTCCTCCTACAATGAGCAGTTCTTC. Protein sequence: CASSLQPSSYNEQFF.

J is TRBJ2-3 and V is TRBV7-2, with a weak D call TRBD1 (5 bases). CDR1 and CDR2 from the germline V gene are SGHTA and FQGNSA. The CDR3 length is 15 residues. V was trimmed by 4 bases and J by 2 bases, leaving 13 bases between them. The CDR3, as DNA: TGTGCCAGCAGCTCAGCGACAGAGATCACAGATACGCAGTATTTT. Protein product: CASSSATEITDTQYF.

The chain has TRBV28 and TRBJ1-3; D ambiguous. Trimming pared 5 bases from V and 2 bases from J, leaving 10 bases between. The V gene's germline CDR1 is MDHEN and CDR2 SYDVKM. There are 14 residues in the CDR3. The CDR3 loop reads CASSPPGAGNTIYF. CDR3 sequence (DNA): TGTGCCAGCAGTCCCCCCGGGGCTGGAAACACCATATATTTT.